The T cell receptor beta chain under discussion was sequenced for a study of cytomegalovirus exposure and HLA in healthy donors. As concerns this clone: Its antigen is not identified.

Trimming removed 8 bases from V and 5 bases from J; junction bases left unmatched: 17. The CDR3 loop spans 17 amino acids. CDR1 and CDR2 (germline): MDHEN, SYDVKM. PCR was performed using 60 Vbeta and 13 Jbeta primers. Here immunoSEQ multiplex PCR was the method, and the copy in TCRdb shows in-frame clones only, minus some. The data hold 110,000 to 150,000 clones, with 70% observed a single time. General observations from the study: Indistinguishable V segments, including TRBV6-2 and TRBV6-3, were excluded. Researchers counted approximately 160 TCR beta chains as cytomegalovirus-associated. In vitro work confirmed that a few CMV-associated chains recognize CMV antigens.

The receptor was isolated from a woman aged 55 to 70 in good health and CMV-seropositive. Sequencing was performed on PBMCs. The chain is built from TRBV28 and TRBJ2-3; 9 positions match TRBD2. CDR3 bases: TGTGCCAGCCGCGAGCGGGGGGTTGGGAGTTCGGGAGATACGCAGTATTTT. Translating it yields CASRERGVGSSGDTQYF. Full variable domain (outside the CDR3, taken from reference TRBV28 and TRBJ2-3): DVKVTQSSRYLVKRTGEKVFLECVQDMDHENMFWYRQDPGLGLRLIYFSYDVKMKEKGDIPEGYSVSREKKERFSLILESASTNQTSMYLCASRERGVGSSGDTQYFGPGTRLTVL.